Below, 20 T cell receptor beta chains from the same sample are listed, as sequenced in a study of T cell responses to AZD1222 COVID-19 vaccine. Profiled with immunoSEQ multiplex PCR; TCRdb holds only in-frame clones, not every one. Altogether about 120,000 clones are present, 70% to 90% being singletons, with the ten largest covering 9.4%. The starting material was peripheral blood, obtained on day 0 of AZD1222 vaccination. All receptors come from an adult in good health.

This clone was detected once. The J gene is TRBJ2-2, the V gene TRBV11-3; 12 bases fit TRBD2. The CDR3 has 15 residues. Germline V CDR1 and CDR2: SGHNT, YENEEA. J lost 5 bases, V lost 5 bases, and 3 bases had no gene match. The CDR3 sequence is CASSAGTSGTGELFF. The DNA for the CDR3 is TGTGCCAGCAGCGCCGGGACTAGCGGGACCGGGGAGCTGTTTTTT. The variable domain in full, with the rest retrieved from reference TRBV11-3 and TRBJ2-2, is EAGVVQSPRYKIIEKKQPVAFWCNPISGHNTLYWYLQNLGQGPELLIRYENEEAVDDSQLPKDRFSAERLKGVDSTLKIQPAELGDSAVYLCASSAGTSGTGELFFGEGSRLTVL.

The rearrangement joins TRBV3-1 (or the pseudogene TRBV3-2) to TRBJ1-5; 11 nucleotides line up with TRBD1. Trimming removed 3 bases from V and 1 base from J; junction bases left unmatched: 8. CDR1 LGHDT and CDR2 YNNKEL come from the germline V gene (reference sequence). The CDR3 covers 18 residues. CDR3 DNA sequence: TGTGCCAGCAGCCAGGGTGGGACAGGGGGAGGGAGCAATCAGCCCCAGCATTTT. The encoded protein is CASSQGGTGGGSNQPQHF.

Here the CDR3 DNA reads TGCGCCAGCAGGGCGACAGGGGGATCTGGAAACACCATATATTTT. Encoded protein: CASRATGGSGNTIYF. The chain couples TRBV10-2 to TRBJ1-3, with TRBD1 matching over 9 bases. Per germline, CDR1 WSHSY and CDR2 SAAADI. V dropped 6 bases and J dropped 1; count of bases not matched to a gene: 4. The CDR3 extends over 15 amino acids.

The chain recombines TRBV7-3 with TRBJ2-5; D unresolved. The V gene lost 1 base and the J gene lost 0 bases, with 3 bases spanning the gap. The CDR3 extends over 13 amino acids. Germline V lookup: CDR1 SGHTA, CDR2 FQGTGA. The CDR3 sequence is CASSLMHQETQYF. DNA of the CDR3: TGTGCCAGCAGCTTAATGCACCAAGAGACCCAGTACTTC.

This chain connects TRBV12-3 or TRBV12-4 to TRBJ2-7; the D is unclear. This CDR3 spans 12 amino acids. V lost 3 bases, J lost 4 bases, and 7 bases lay in between. Here the CDR3 DNA reads TGTGCCAGCAGTTTTATCCGTTACGAGCAGTACTTC. This codes for CASSFIRYEQYF.

The chain uses TRBV4-2 and TRBJ2-1, with TRBD2 matching over 11 bases. Germline values: CDR1 LGHNA, CDR2 YNFKEQ. The V segment lost 7 bases and the J segment 6 bases; nucleotides outside the gene matches: 11. The CDR3 spans 16 residues. CDR3 sequence: CASTPDNSGRVNEQFF. CDR3 DNA sequence: TGTGCCAGCACCCCGGATAATAGCGGGAGGGTCAATGAGCAGTTCTTC.

This chain connects TRBV13 to TRBJ2-7; 8 nucleotides line up with TRBD1. Per germline, CDR1 PRHDT and CDR2 FYEKMQ (reference sequence). V shed 4 bases, J shed 6 bases, and the junction held 11 bases outside the gene matches. This CDR3 is built from 15 residues. The CDR3 nucleotides read TGTGCCAGCAGCTCCCTTGGGTGGACAGGGTCCGAGCAGTACTTC. Translated, it gives CASSSLGWTGSEQYF.

The chain carries TRBV6-5 and TRBJ2-7; weak D call: TRBD2 (6 bases). Per germline, CDR1 MNHEY and CDR2 SVGAGI. The germline V and J ends were trimmed by 0 bases and 2 bases, with 11 bases remaining between them. The CDR3 runs 15 residues. The CDR3 nucleotides read TGTGCCAGCAGTTACTCGACCGGGAGCGCCTACGAGCAGTACTTC. Its protein is CASSYSTGSAYEQYF.

This rearrangement joins TRBV6-4 to TRBJ2-3, with TRBD2 matching over 8 bases. The CDR3 has 17 amino acids. The V and J ends lost 3 bases and 0 bases, in that order; junction bases with no gene match: 8. Germline V gene data show CDR1 as MRHNA and CDR2 as SNTAGT. In DNA, the CDR3 is TGTGCCAGCAGTGAAATACATAGCGGGATTAGCACAGATACGCAGTATTTT. It specifies CASSEIHSGISTDTQYF.

This rearrangement joins TRBV6-5 to TRBJ2-2, with a weak D call TRBD1 (5 bases). CDR3 length: 15 amino acids. Germline CDR1 reads MNHEY; CDR2 reads SVGAGI. V was cut by 0 bases and J by 3 bases, with 8 bases left in between. The DNA for the CDR3 is TGTGCCAGCAGTTACTCGCAGGGTTACACCGGGGAGCTGTTTTTT. Translation gives CASSYSQGYTGELFF.

The V call is TRBV19, the J call TRBJ2-5, with unresolved D. Germline CDR1 and CDR2: LNHDA and SQIVND (reference sequence). The CDR3 is 14 residues long. The V end lost 3 bases, the J end lost 2 bases, and 10 bases lay between the germline ends. CDR3 nucleotides: TGTGCCAGTAGTATTGGCCGGTTTCAAGAGACCCAGTACTTC. Translation gives CASSIGRFQETQYF.

This chain joins TRBV6-1 and TRBJ1-5; D is uncertain. Trimming shortened V by 3 bases and J by 0 bases, and 9 bases separated the two germline ends. The CDR3 covers 15 residues. CDR1 is MNHNS, CDR2 SASEGT, per germline. In DNA form, the CDR3 reads TGTGCCAGCAGTGATCAGGACTATAGCAATCAGCCCCAGCATTTT. This translates into CASSDQDYSNQPQHF.

In its sample, this clone was seen once. The genes are TRBV28 and TRBJ1-1; a possible D gene is TRBD1 (6 bases). The ends were cut back, 3 bases at V and 1 base at J, with 12 bases in the middle. CDR1 and CDR2 from the germline V gene are MDHEN and SYDVKM. The CDR3 has 15 amino acids. The CDR3 coding sequence is TGTGCCAGCAGTTTTCACGGGGGACAGAACACTGAAGCTTTCTTT. Protein: CASSFHGGQNTEAFF.

The genes are TRBV2 and TRBJ1-5, with D perhaps TRBD1 (5 bases). Trimming took off 4 bases at V and 3 bases at J, with 10 bases between the two ends. This CDR3 is built from 14 residues. CDR1 SNHLY and CDR2 FYNNEI come from the germline V gene. CDR3: CASSAAGYNQPQHF. The CDR3 bases are TGTGCCAGCAGTGCAGCAGGGTACAATCAGCCCCAGCATTTT.

The chain uses TRBV6-6 and TRBJ2-2; tentative D call: TRBD1 (6 bases). The CDR3 spans 15 residues. Germline V gives CDR1 MNHNY, CDR2 SVGAGI (reference sequence). V lost 7 bases and J lost 0, with 12 bases in between. CDR3 nucleotide sequence: TGTGCCAGCAAAGCAGGGGCCTCGAACACCGGGGAGCTGTTTTTT. Translated: CASKAGASNTGELFF.

This chain links TRBV6-5 with TRBJ1-3; D is unresolved. The germline gives CDR1 MNHEY, CDR2 SVGAGI. This CDR3 comprises 12 residues. Trimming pared 4 bases from V and 3 bases from J, leaving 4 bases between. The CDR3 region has the DNA TGTGCCAGCAGTTCGGTTGGAAACACCATATATTTT. This translates into CASSSVGNTIYF.

J is TRBJ2-5 and V is TRBV5-1; D possibly matches TRBD1 or TRBD2 (6 bases each). Trimming took 1 base from V and 1 from J, leaving 11 bases between them. The CDR3 covers 15 residues. Looked up from germline, CDR1 is SGHRS and CDR2 is YFSETQ. The CDR3 DNA follows: TGCGCCAGCAGCTTGACGGGGGCGATCCAAGAGACCCAGTACTTC. It is translated as CASSLTGAIQETQYF. The whole variable domain, remainder taken from reference TRBV5-1 and TRBJ2-5, is KAGVTQTPRYLIKTRGQQVTLSCSPISGHRSVSWYQQTPGQGLQFLFEYFSETQRNKGNFPGRFSGRQFSNSRSEMNVSTLELGDSALYLCASSLTGAIQETQYFGPGTRLLVL.

The rearrangement uses TRBV6-4 and TRBJ2-5, with D tentatively TRBD1 or TRBD2 (5 bases each). Trimming cost V 2 bases and J 4 bases, with 11 bases left between them. The CDR3 is 14 residues long. Germline V gene lookup returns CDR1 MRHNA and CDR2 SNTAGT. Written as DNA, the CDR3 is TGTGCCAGCAGTGACGGGGGATGGGGAGAGACCCAGTACTTC. It codes for CASSDGGWGETQYF.

V is TRBV5-4 and J is TRBJ1-6, with unresolved D. The CDR3 is 16 residues long. Germline V gene data show CDR1 as SGHNT and CDR2 as YYREEE (reference sequence). V was trimmed by 4 bases and J by 7 bases, leaving 18 bases between them. For the CDR3, the DNA is TGTGCCAGCAGCGGTTTATTTGGCGGGGTCAATTCACCCCTCCACTTT. It translates to CASSGLFGGVNSPLHF.

The chain has TRBV2 and TRBJ1-5; D might be TRBD1 (6 bases). Trimming shortened V by 3 bases and J by 5 bases, and 14 bases separated the two germline ends. CDR1 is SNHLY, CDR2 FYNNEI, per germline. The CDR3 covers 15 residues. In DNA, the CDR3 is TGTGCCAGCAGTGAGCTGGACAGATTGGATCAGCCCCAGCATTTT. Amino acids: CASSELDRLDQPQHF.